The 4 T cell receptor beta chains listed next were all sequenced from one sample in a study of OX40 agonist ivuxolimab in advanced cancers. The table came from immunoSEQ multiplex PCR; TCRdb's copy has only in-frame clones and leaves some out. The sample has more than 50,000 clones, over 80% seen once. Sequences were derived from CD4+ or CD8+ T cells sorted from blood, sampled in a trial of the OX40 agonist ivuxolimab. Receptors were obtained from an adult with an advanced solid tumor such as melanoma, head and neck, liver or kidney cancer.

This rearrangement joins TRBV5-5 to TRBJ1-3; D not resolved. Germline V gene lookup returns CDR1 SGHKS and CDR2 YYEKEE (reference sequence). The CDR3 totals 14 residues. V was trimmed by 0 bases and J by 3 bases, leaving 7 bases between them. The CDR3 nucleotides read TGTGCCAGCAGCTTGGACCTCCGTGGAAACACCATATATTTT. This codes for CASSLDLRGNTIYF.

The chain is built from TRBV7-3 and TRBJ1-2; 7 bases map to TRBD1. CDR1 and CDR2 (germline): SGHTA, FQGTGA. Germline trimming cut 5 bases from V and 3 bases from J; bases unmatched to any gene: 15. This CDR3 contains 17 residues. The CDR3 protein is CASSPQGGAPLDYGYTF. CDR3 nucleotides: TGTGCCAGCAGCCCGCAAGGGGGCGCCCCCTTAGACTATGGCTACACCTTC.

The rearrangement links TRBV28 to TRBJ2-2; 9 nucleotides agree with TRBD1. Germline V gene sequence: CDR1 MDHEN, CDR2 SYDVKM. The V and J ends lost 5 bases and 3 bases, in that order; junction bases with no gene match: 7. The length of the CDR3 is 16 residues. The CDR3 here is CASSPSGTGHTGELFF. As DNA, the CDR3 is TGTGCCAGCAGTCCATCCGGGACAGGGCACACCGGGGAGCTGTTTTTT. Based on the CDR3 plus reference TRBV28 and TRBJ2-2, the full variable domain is DVKVTQSSRYLVKRTGEKVFLECVQDMDHENMFWYRQDPGLGLRLIYFSYDVKMKEKGDIPEGYSVSREKKERFSLILESASTNQTSMYLCASSPSGTGHTGELFFGEGSRLTVL.

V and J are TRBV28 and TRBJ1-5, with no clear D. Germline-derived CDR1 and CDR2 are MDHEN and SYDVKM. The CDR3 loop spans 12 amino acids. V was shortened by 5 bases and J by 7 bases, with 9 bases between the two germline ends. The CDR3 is CASSPSGQPQHF. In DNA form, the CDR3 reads TGTGCCAGCAGTCCGTCGGGGCAGCCCCAGCATTTT.